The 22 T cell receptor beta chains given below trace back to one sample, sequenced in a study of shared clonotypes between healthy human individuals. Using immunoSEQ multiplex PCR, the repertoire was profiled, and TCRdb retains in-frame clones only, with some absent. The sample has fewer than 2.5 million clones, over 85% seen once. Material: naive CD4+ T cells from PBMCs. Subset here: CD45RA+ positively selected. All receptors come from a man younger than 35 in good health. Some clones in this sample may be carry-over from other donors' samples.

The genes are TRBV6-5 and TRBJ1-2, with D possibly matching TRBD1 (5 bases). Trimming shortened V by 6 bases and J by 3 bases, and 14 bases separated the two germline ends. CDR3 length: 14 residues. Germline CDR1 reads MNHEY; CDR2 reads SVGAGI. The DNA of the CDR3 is TGTGCCAGCAGCTATAATGACAGATACTATGGCTACACCTTC. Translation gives CASSYNDRYYGYTF.

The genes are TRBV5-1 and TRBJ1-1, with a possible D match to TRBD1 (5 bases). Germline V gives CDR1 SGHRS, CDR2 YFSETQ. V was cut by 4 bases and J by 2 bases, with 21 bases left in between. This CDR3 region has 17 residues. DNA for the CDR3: TGCGCCAGCAGCCCCCGGGGGTCTTGGTCGTTAAACACTGAAGCTTTCTTT. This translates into CASSPRGSWSLNTEAFF.

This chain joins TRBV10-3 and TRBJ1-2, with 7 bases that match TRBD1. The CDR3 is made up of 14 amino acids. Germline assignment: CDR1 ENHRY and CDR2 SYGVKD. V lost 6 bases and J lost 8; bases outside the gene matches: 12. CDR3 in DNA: TGTGCCATCAGCTTTGACAGGGACAATTTGGGCTACACCTTC. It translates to CAISFDRDNLGYTF.

CDR3 residues: CASSLEDPFRGETQYF. The CDR3 bases are TGTGCCAGCAGCTTAGAAGACCCTTTTAGAGGGGAGACCCAGTACTTC. The rearrangement links TRBV11-2 to TRBJ2-5; D perhaps matches TRBD2 (5 bases). Trimming took 0 bases from V and 5 from J, leaving 16 bases between them. The CDR3 is 16 amino acids. Germline-derived CDR1 and CDR2 are SGHAT and FQNNGV.

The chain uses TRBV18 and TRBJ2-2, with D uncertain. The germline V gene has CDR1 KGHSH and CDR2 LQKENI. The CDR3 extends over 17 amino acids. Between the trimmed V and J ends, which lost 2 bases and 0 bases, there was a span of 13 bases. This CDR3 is CASSPFGAATNTGELFF. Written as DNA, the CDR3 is TGTGCCAGCTCACCATTTGGCGCCGCTACGAACACCGGGGAGCTGTTTTTT.

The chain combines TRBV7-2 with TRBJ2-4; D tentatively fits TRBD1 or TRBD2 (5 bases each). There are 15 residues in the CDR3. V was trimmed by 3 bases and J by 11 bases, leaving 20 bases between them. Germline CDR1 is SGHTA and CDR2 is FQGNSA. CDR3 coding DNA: TGTGCCAGCAGCTTTGGAGGACCGACAGTTGACGTTCAGTACTTC. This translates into CASSFGGPTVDVQYF.

The CDR3 sequence is CSVSGLLYGYTF. In nucleotides, the CDR3 is TGCAGCGTATCGGGATTACTCTATGGCTACACCTTC. The chain has TRBV29-1 and TRBJ1-2; D unclear. V lost 6 bases and J lost 4, with 12 bases in between. CDR1 and CDR2 from the germline V gene are SQVTM and ANQGSEA. The CDR3 covers 12 residues.

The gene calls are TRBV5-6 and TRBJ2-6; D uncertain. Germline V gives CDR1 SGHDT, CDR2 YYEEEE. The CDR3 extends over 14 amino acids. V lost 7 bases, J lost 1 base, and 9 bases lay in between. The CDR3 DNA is TGTGCCAGCGGGTTTCGGTCTGGGGCCAACGTCCTGACTTTC. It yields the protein CASGFRSGANVLTF.

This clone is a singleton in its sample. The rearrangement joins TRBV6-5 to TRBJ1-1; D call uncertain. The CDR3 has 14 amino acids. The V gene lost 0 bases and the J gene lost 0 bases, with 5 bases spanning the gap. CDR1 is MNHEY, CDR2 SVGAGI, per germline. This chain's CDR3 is CASSYSTMNTEAFF. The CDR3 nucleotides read TGTGCCAGCAGTTACTCGACCATGAACACTGAAGCTTTCTTT.

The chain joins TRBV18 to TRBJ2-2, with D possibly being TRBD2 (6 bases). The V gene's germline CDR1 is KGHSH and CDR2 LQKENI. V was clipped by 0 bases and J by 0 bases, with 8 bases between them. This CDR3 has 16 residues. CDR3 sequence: CASSPPTGANTGELFF. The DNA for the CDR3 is TGTGCCAGCTCACCACCGACGGGGGCGAACACCGGGGAGCTGTTTTTT.

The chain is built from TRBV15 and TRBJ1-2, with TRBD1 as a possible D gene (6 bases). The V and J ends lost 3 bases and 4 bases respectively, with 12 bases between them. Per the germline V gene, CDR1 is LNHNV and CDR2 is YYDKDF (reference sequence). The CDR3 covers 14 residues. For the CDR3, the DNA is TGTGCCACCAGCAGGACAGGACTGGGCTATGGCTACACCTTC. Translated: CATSRTGLGYGYTF.

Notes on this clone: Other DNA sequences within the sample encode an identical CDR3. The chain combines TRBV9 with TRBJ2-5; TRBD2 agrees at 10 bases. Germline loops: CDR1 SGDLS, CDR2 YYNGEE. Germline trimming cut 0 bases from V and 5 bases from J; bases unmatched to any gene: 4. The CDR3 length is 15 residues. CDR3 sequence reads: CASSVDVAGGETQYF. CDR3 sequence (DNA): TGTGCCAGCAGCGTAGACGTAGCGGGAGGCGAGACCCAGTACTTC. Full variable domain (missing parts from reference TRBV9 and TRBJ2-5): DSGVTQTPKHLITATGQRVTLRCSPRSGDLSVYWYQQSLDQGLQFLIQYYNGEERAKGNILERFSAQQFPDLHSELNLSSLELGDSALYFCASSVDVAGGETQYFGPGTRLLVL.

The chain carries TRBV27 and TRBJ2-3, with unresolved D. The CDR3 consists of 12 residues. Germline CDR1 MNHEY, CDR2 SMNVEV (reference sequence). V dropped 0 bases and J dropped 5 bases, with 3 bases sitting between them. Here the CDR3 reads CASSLSKDTQYF. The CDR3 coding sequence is TGTGCCAGCAGTTTATCTAAAGATACGCAGTATTTT.

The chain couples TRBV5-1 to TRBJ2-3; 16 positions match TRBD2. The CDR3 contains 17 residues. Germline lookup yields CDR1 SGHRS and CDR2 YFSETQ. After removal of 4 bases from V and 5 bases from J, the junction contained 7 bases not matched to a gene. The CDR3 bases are TGCGCCAGCAGCCTCGGGACTAGCGGGAGGGCCCAAGATACGCAGTATTTT. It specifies CASSLGTSGRAQDTQYF.

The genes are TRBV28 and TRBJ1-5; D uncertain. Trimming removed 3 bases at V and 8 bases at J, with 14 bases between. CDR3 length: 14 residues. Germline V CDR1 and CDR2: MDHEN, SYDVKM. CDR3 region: CASSLSSIFEPQHF. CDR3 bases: TGTGCCAGCAGTTTGTCCTCTATTTTTGAGCCCCAGCATTTT.

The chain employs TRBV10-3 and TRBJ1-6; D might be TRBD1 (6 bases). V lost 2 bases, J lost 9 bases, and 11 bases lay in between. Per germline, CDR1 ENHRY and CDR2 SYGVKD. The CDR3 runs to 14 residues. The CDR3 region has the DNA TGTGCCATCAGTGAGGGGACAACGGCTTCACCCCTCCACTTT. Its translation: CAISEGTTASPLHF.

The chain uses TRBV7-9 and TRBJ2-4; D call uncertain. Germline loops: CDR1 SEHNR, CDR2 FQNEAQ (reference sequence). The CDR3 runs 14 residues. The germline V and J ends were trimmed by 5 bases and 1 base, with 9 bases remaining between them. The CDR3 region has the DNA TGTGCCAGCAGCCCCCGAGAGGCCAAAAACATTCAGTACTTC. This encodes CASSPREAKNIQYF.

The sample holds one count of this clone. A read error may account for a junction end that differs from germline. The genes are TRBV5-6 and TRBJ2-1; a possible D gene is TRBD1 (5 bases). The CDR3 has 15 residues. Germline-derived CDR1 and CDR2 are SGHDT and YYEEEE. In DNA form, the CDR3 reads TGTGCCAGCCGCTTGGGCCTGGGGCTTTACAATGAGCAGTTCTTC. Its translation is CASRLGLGLYNEQFF.

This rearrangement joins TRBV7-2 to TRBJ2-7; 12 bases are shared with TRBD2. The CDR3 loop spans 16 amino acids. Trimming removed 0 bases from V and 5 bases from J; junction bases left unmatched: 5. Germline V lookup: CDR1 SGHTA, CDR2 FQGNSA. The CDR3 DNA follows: TGTGCCAGCAGCTTAGCGCGGACTAGCGGGATAAACGAGCAGTACTTC. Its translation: CASSLARTSGINEQYF.

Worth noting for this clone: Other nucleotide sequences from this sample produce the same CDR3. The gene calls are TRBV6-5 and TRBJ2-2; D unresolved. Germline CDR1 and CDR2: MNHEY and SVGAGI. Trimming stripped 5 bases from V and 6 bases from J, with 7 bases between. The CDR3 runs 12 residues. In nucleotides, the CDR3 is TGTGCCAGCAGTCGGTTGGCCGGGGAGCTGTTTTTT. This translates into CASSRLAGELFF.

DNA of the CDR3: TGTGCCAGCTCACCACGATCAGGGGATAGCAATCAGCCCCAGCATTTT. Translation gives CASSPRSGDSNQPQHF. The chain recombines TRBV18 with TRBJ1-5, with D possibly being TRBD1 (6 bases). Per germline, CDR1 KGHSH and CDR2 LQKENI. Trimming removed 1 base at V and 0 bases at J, with 10 bases between. This CDR3 is built from 16 residues. The complete variable domain, with remaining parts taken from reference TRBV18 and TRBJ1-5, reads NAGVMQNPRHLVRRRGQEARLRCSPMKGHSHVYWYRQLPEEGLKFMVYLQKENIIDESGMPKERFSAEFPKEGPSILRIQQVVRGDSAAYFCASSPRSGDSNQPQHFGDGTRLSIL.

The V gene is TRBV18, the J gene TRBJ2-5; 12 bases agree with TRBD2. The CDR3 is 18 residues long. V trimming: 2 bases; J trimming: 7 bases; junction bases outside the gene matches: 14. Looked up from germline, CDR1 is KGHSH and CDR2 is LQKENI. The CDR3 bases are TGTGCCAGCTCACCAAGGACTAGCGGGATCCTACCTGAGGGGACCCAGTACTTC. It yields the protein CASSPRTSGILPEGTQYF.